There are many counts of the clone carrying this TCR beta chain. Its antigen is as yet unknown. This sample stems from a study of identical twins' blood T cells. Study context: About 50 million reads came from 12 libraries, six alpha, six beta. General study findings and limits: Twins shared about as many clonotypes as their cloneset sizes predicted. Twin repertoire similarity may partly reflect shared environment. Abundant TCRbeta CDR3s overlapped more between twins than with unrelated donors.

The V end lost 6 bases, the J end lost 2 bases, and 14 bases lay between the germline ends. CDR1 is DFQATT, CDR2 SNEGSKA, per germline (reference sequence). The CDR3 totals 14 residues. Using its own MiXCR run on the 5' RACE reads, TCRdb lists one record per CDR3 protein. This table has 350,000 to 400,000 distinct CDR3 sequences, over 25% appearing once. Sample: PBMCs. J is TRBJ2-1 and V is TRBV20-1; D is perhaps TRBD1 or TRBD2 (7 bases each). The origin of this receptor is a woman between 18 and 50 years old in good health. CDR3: CSATGDYPYNEQFF. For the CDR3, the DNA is TGCAGTGCCACAGGGGACTACCCCTACAATGAGCAGTTCTTC.